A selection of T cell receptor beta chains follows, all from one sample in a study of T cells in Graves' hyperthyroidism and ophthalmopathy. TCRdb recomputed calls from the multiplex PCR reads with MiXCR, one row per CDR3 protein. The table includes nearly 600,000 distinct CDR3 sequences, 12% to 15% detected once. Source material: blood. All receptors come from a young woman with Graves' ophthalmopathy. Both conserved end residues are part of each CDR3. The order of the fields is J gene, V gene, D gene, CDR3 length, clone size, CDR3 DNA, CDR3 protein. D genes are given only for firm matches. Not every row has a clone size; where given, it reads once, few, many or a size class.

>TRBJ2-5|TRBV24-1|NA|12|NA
TGTGCCACCAGTGGGACGGCGCCCAACCAGTACTTC
CATSGTAPNQYF
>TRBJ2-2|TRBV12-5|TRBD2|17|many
TGTGCTAGTGGTTTGGGACTAGCGGGCCCCTTCGACGGGGAGCTGTTTTTT
CASGLGLAGPFDGELFF
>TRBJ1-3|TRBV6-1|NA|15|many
TGTGCCAGCAGCCCTACGACATCCGTCCTACACACCATATATTTT
CASSPTTSVLHTIYF
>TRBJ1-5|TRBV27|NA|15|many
TGTGCCAGCAGTACGCGGGCAGGGTATTTTCAGCCCCAGCATTTT
CASSTRAGYFQPQHF
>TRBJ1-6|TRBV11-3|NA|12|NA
TGTGCCAGCAGCTTTGCCGATTCACCCCTCCACTTT
CASSFADSPLHF
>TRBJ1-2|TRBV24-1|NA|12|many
TGTGCCACACCAGAGGGCTTCTATGGCTACACCTTC
CATPEGFYGYTF
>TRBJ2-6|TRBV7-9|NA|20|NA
TGTGCCGGGGCTCTTGAGGGGCAGGGACACCCACCCCCAGGGGCCAACGTCCTGACTTTC
CAGALEGQGHPPPGANVLTF
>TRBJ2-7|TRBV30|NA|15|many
TGTGCCTGGGGAGTAAGGGGGTTGTCCTCCTACGAGCAGTACTTC
CAWGVRGLSSYEQYF
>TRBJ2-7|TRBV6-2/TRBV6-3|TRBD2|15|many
TGTGCCAGCAGACAACTAGCGGGAGTAGCCTACGAGCAGTACTTC
CASRQLAGVAYEQYF
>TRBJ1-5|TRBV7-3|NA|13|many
TGTGCCAGCAGCTCGAACTTCGGTCAGCCCCAGCATTTT
CASSSNFGQPQHF
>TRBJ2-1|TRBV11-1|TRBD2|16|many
TGTGCCAGCAGCTTACAACCTAGCGGGAGTCTGGGTGAGCAGTTCTTC
CASSLQPSGSLGEQFF
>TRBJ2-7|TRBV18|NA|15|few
TGTGCCAGCTCATCTAGTATGGCGGCGACCTACGAGCAGTACTTC
CASSSSMAATYEQYF
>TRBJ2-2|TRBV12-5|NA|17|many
TGTGCTAGTGGTTTGGTACTTGGGGCATATGACACCGGGGAGCTGTTTTTT
CASGLVLGAYDTGELFF
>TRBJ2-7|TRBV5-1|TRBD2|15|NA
TGCGCCAGCAGCGATCGGGGGGGGAGCTCCTACGAGCAGTACTTC
CASSDRGGSSYEQYF
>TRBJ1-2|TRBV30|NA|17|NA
TGTGCCTGGAGGCGGCCTTCGCTTAGGGTGGCTAACTATGGCTACACCTTC
CAWRRPSLRVANYGYTF